These 24 T cell receptor beta chains were all obtained from the same sample, sequenced in a study of blood T cells in healthy people across ages. A J-beta primer mix and a sample-barcoded 5' primer were used in a second PCR of roughly 6 to 12 cycles. MiXCR was run by TCRdb on the 5' RACE reads, yielding one entry per CDR3 protein. Of more than 1.4 million distinct CDR3 sequences listed, approximately 42% are singletons. The sample taken for sequencing was blood. These receptors were taken from a woman younger than 30 in good health.

This chain joins TRBV2 and TRBJ2-1; D perhaps matches TRBD2 (6 bases). Germline V gene lookup returns CDR1 SNHLY and CDR2 FYNNEI. V lost 5 bases, J lost 2 bases, and 13 bases lay in between. The CDR3 loop spans 15 amino acids. The CDR3 nucleotides are TGTGCCAGCAGTAGGAGCGGGCTGACCTACAATGAGCAGTTCTTC. Amino acids: CASSRSGLTYNEQFF. The full variable domain, completed using reference TRBV2 and TRBJ2-1, is EPEVTQTPSHQVTQMGQEVILRCVPISNHLYFYWYRQILGQKVEFLVSFYNNEISEKSEIFDDQFSVERPDGSNFTLKIRSTKLEDSAMYFCASSRSGLTYNEQFFGPGTRLTVL.

This sequence joins TRBV11-2 and TRBJ2-1, with D perhaps matching TRBD2 (5 bases). Germline CDR1 and CDR2: SGHAT and FQNNGV. Trimming shortened V by 0 bases and J by 5 bases, and 23 bases separated the two germline ends. The CDR3 has 19 amino acids. The DNA of the CDR3 is TGTGCCAGCAGCTTAGACCTTGTTGCGGGCGTTAGGGTAGACAATGAGCAGTTCTTC. Translation: CASSLDLVAGVRVDNEQFF. The entire variable domain, with the rest obtained from reference TRBV11-2 and TRBJ2-1, is as follows: EAGVAQSPRYKIIEKRQSVAFWCNPISGHATLYWYQQILGQGPKLLIQFQNNGVVDDSQLPKDRFSAERLKGVDSTLKIQPAKLEDSAVYLCASSLDLVAGVRVDNEQFFGPGTRLTVL.

This clonotype was seen a handful of times. The chain joins TRBV2 to TRBJ2-7; D unclear. Per the germline V gene, CDR1 is SNHLY and CDR2 is FYNNEI. The germline V and J ends were trimmed by 6 bases and 6 bases, with 12 bases remaining between them. The CDR3 is 12 residues long. The CDR3 region has the DNA TGTGCCAGCAGGGACGCTAGTACCGAGCAGTACTTC. Encoded protein: CASRDASTEQYF.

J is TRBJ2-2 and V is TRBV20-1, with unresolved D. The germline gives CDR1 DFQATT, CDR2 SNEGSKA (reference sequence). The CDR3 has 17 residues. Trimming stripped 0 bases from V and 1 base from J, with 15 bases between. Written as DNA, the CDR3 is TGCAGTGCTAGAGACGCCTCCCCACGTGGGAACACCGGGGAGCTGTTTTTT. This gives the protein CSARDASPRGNTGELFF.

The chain links TRBV20-1 to TRBJ2-5; TRBD1 or TRBD2 may be the D gene (6 bases each). The V gene's germline CDR1 is DFQATT and CDR2 SNEGSKA (reference sequence). Trimming took off 3 bases at V and 4 bases at J, with 15 bases between the two ends. The CDR3 runs to 14 residues. The CDR3 region is CSASALGGGETQYF. CDR3 in DNA: TGCAGTGCTAGTGCCCTCGGAGGGGGAGAGACCCAGTACTTC.

This clonotype occurred once. This rearrangement joins TRBV5-8 to TRBJ2-7; 9 bases are shared with TRBD1. This CDR3 is 15 amino acids long. Per the germline V gene, CDR1 is SGHTS and CDR2 is YDEGEE. Trimming cost V 1 base and J 7 bases; bases outside gene matches: 9. The CDR3 here is CASSLRGTGYNEQYF. CDR3 coding DNA: TGTGCCAGCAGCTTGCGTGGGACAGGGTACAATGAGCAGTACTTC.

The rearrangement uses TRBV6-5 and TRBJ2-1; D could derive from TRBD1 or TRBD2 (5 bases each). CDR3 length: 15 residues. Trimming took 6 bases from V and 10 from J, leaving 22 bases between them. Germline V gives CDR1 MNHEY, CDR2 SVGAGI. CDR3 loop: CASRPPGRGSYEQFF. The CDR3 bases are TGTGCCAGCAGACCGCCGGGACGGGGCTCCTACGAGCAGTTCTTC.

In this sample, this clonotype turned up once. The chain couples TRBV3-1 to TRBJ2-1; D could derive from TRBD1 or TRBD2 (6 bases each). Looked up from germline, CDR1 is LGHDT and CDR2 is YNNKEL (reference sequence). V dropped 1 base and J dropped 5 bases, with 15 bases sitting between them. This CDR3 spans 16 amino acids. Written as DNA, the CDR3 is TGTGCCAGCAGCCAAGGGTCGGGGGCAGGAGACAATGAGCAGTTCTTC. Its protein is CASSQGSGAGDNEQFF.

The rearrangement joins TRBV20-1 to TRBJ1-1; 7 positions agree with TRBD1. The CDR3 totals 15 residues. V was pared by 5 bases and J by 1 base, with 10 bases of the junction left unmatched. CDR1 is DFQATT, CDR2 SNEGSKA, per germline (reference sequence). DNA of the CDR3: TGCAGTGCTCTCCAAGGGGGCACAGCGAACACTGAAGCTTTCTTT. This encodes CSALQGGTANTEAFF.

The chain recombines TRBV2 with TRBJ2-4; perhaps TRBD1 as D (6 bases). Germline V gene sequence: CDR1 SNHLY, CDR2 FYNNEI. This CDR3 contains 15 residues. V was cut by 3 bases and J by 1 base, with 10 bases left in between. CDR3 sequence (DNA): TGTGCCAGCAGTGATCAGGGGATGGCCAAAAACATTCAGTACTTC. It codes for CASSDQGMAKNIQYF. Using reference TRBV2 and TRBJ2-4 for the parts outside the CDR3, the full variable domain is EPEVTQTPSHQVTQMGQEVILRCVPISNHLYFYWYRQILGQKVEFLVSFYNNEISEKSEIFDDQFSVERPDGSNFTLKIRSTKLEDSAMYFCASSDQGMAKNIQYFGAGTRLSVL.

The CDR3 sequence is CASSGSEASYEQYF. The CDR3 DNA reads as TGTGCCAGCAGTGGGTCAGAAGCCTCCTACGAGCAGTACTTC. The chain employs TRBV2 and TRBJ2-7, with D unclear. V dropped 4 bases and J dropped 0 bases, with 10 bases sitting between them. There are 14 residues in the CDR3. Germline assignment: CDR1 SNHLY and CDR2 FYNNEI. The full variable domain, completed using reference TRBV2 and TRBJ2-7, is EPEVTQTPSHQVTQMGQEVILRCVPISNHLYFYWYRQILGQKVEFLVSFYNNEISEKSEIFDDQFSVERPDGSNFTLKIRSTKLEDSAMYFCASSGSEASYEQYFGPGTRLTVT.

This clonotype was counted only a few times. The V call is TRBV9, the J call TRBJ2-7; weak D call: TRBD1 (6 bases). The J call is uncertain, as TRBJ2-4 better fits the DNA end. The CDR3 runs 14 residues. Germline V gene sequence: CDR1 SGDLS, CDR2 YYNGEE. CDR3 nucleotides: TGTGCCAGCAGCGTAGGTCAGGGGAGTGGCATTCAGTACTTC. Its translation is CASSVGQGSGIQYF.

As concerns this clonotype: This may be a read error: a much more frequent sequence differs by one nucleotide. The CDR3 coding sequence is TGTACCAGCAGTTTGTGGCAGGGCGATGAGCAGTTCTTC. Amino acid sequence: CTSSLWQGDEQFF. The V and J genes are TRBV12-3 or TRBV12-4 and TRBJ2-1; the D gene is possibly TRBD1 (5 bases). The CDR3 is made up of 13 amino acids.

The gene calls are TRBV28 and TRBJ2-4; 10 nucleotides match TRBD1. The J call may be faulty, since TRBJ2-7 better matches the DNA end. CDR1 is MDHEN, CDR2 SYDVKM, per germline. The CDR3 contains 15 residues. The CDR3 sequence: CASSVPGTGAYEQYF. Here the CDR3 DNA reads TGTGCCAGCAGTGTCCCCGGGACAGGGGCCTACGAGCAGTACTTC.

This clonotype was seen only a few times. The chain has TRBV4-1 and TRBJ2-1; 9 bases map to TRBD1. CDR1 MGHRA and CDR2 YSYEKL come from the germline V gene. Trimming cost V 1 base and J 15 bases; bases outside gene matches: 13. This CDR3 is 15 amino acids long. The CDR3 nucleotides are TGCGCCAGCAGCCAAGCTTTTAGGGACAGGGCATCCCTGTTCTTC. This codes for CASSQAFRDRASLFF.

This chain uses TRBV5-5 with TRBJ2-1, with TRBD1 identical over 8 bases. The CDR3 has 16 residues. The ends lost 0 bases at V and 8 bases at J; junction bases unmatched: 10. From germline, CDR1 is SGHKS and CDR2 YYEKEE (reference sequence). The CDR3 spells CASSLGRTGSRDEQFF. CDR3 in DNA: TGTGCCAGCAGCTTGGGGCGGACAGGGTCTCGGGATGAGCAGTTCTTC.

CDR3 DNA: TGTGCCAGCAGCTTAGAACGCGGGTCGGTGGATACGCAGTATTTT. Its protein is CASSLERGSVDTQYF. This rearrangement joins TRBV13 to TRBJ2-3; D is possibly TRBD2 (5 bases). CDR1 PRHDT and CDR2 FYEKMQ come from the germline V gene (reference sequence). With 1 base removed from V and 6 bases from J, the gap between germline ends came to 14 bases. The length of the CDR3 is 15 residues.

The CDR3 sequence: CASSRLNTGELFF. CDR3 sequence (DNA): TGTGCCAGCAGCCGACTGAACACCGGGGAGCTGTTTTTT. This chain links TRBV7-9 with TRBJ2-2; D not certain. The V and J ends lost 5 bases and 1 base respectively, with 5 bases between them. The CDR3 has 13 amino acids. Germline V gene sequence: CDR1 SEHNR, CDR2 FQNEAQ (reference sequence).

This rearrangement joins TRBV6-5 to TRBJ1-2; 7 bases match TRBD1. Germline CDR1 is MNHEY and CDR2 is SVGAGI. The CDR3 runs 16 residues. Losses at the gene ends were 0 bases for V and 4 bases for J; bases not matched to a gene: 8. The CDR3 bases are TGTGCCAGCAGTTACTCATTCGGACAGGCCGTCTATGGCTACACCTTC. Residues: CASSYSFGQAVYGYTF.

This clonotype was observed a handful of times. The rearrangement joins TRBV4-1 to TRBJ1-1, with D perhaps TRBD1 (5 bases). V lost 0 bases and J 1 base, leaving 15 bases between the germline ends. The CDR3 is 17 amino acids. CDR1 and CDR2 (germline): MGHRA, YSYEKL. CDR3 loop: CASSQDRFFGGNTEAFF. As DNA, the CDR3 is TGCGCCAGCAGCCAAGATCGGTTTTTCGGGGGGAACACTGAAGCTTTCTTT.

The rearrangement uses TRBV12-3 or TRBV12-4 and TRBJ1-1, with D unclear. The CDR3 extends over 14 amino acids. Between the trimmed V and J ends, which lost 5 bases and 4 bases, there was a span of 14 bases. This chain's CDR3 is CASSPQWGGTEAFF. Here the CDR3 DNA reads TGTGCCAGCAGTCCCCAGTGGGGTGGCACTGAAGCTTTCTTT.

A few counts support this clonotype. This sequence joins TRBV27 and TRBJ1-2; 7 nucleotides agree with TRBD1. CDR1 and CDR2 from the germline V gene are MNHEY and SMNVEV (reference sequence). The trim removed 3 bases at V and 7 bases at J, leaving 11 bases unmatched. The length of the CDR3 is 15 residues. Written as DNA, the CDR3 is TGTGCCAGCAGTTTCATAGGGGGCCTAGGTGGTGGCTACACCTTC. This codes for CASSFIGGLGGGYTF.

The V gene is TRBV20-1, the J gene TRBJ2-7, with 8 nucleotides matching TRBD1. Germline V gene lookup returns CDR1 DFQATT and CDR2 SNEGSKA (reference sequence). This CDR3 has 14 amino acids. The V segment lost 3 bases and the J segment 0 bases; nucleotides outside the gene matches: 4. The CDR3 loop reads CSARRTGFSYEQYF. CDR3 nucleotide sequence: TGCAGTGCTAGGAGGACAGGGTTCTCCTACGAGCAGTACTTC.

The chain employs TRBV11-3 and TRBJ2-3, with D perhaps given as TRBD1 or TRBD2 (5 bases each). The length of the CDR3 is 15 residues. Germline assignment: CDR1 SGHNT and CDR2 YENEEA. The V end was cut by 5 bases, the J end by 2 bases, with 14 bases between. The CDR3 region has the DNA TGTGCCAGCAGCACAAGGATGGGGGACACAGATACGCAGTATTTT. This translates into CASSTRMGDTDTQYF.